The 9 T cell receptor beta chains presented below share a single source sample, sequenced in a study of monozygotic twins with inflammatory bowel disease. TCRdb reanalyzed the 5' RACE reads and collapses them to one entry per CDR3 protein, without DNA. Its listing shows roughly 100,000 distinct CDR3 sequences. The sample comprised blood. The receptor source for this set is a human donor with ulcerative colitis or Crohn's disease, or a healthy co-twin of an affected twin (not recorded which).

The CDR3 spells CASRLAGAYEQYF. V gene TRBV12-3 or TRBV12-4 combines with J gene TRBJ2-7. The CDR3 runs to 13 residues.

The gene calls are TRBV6-1 and TRBJ2-3; the TRBD2 assignment by TCRdb is unverifiable without DNA. From germline, CDR1 is MNHNS and CDR2 SASEGT. The CDR3 is made up of 16 amino acids. The CDR3 here is CASKPGLAGGLDTQYF.

This rearrangement joins TRBV20-1 to TRBJ1-1; TCRdb names TRBD1, which stays unverified in the absence of DNA. This CDR3 has 11 amino acids. The germline V gene has CDR1 DFQATT and CDR2 SNEGSKA (reference sequence). CDR3 sequence reads: CPGSKDTEAFF.

The genes are TRBV3-1 and TRBJ1-1. The CDR3 is 13 amino acids. CDR1 is LGHDT and CDR2 is YNNKEL in the germline V gene (reference sequence). This CDR3 reads CASSQGGITEAFF.

The chain carries TRBV6-2 or TRBV6-3 and TRBJ2-1. CDR1 is MNHEY, CDR2 SVGEGT, per germline. The CDR3 contains 16 residues. The CDR3 sequence: CASSYGFLTGYNEQFF.

The genes are TRBV5-1 and TRBJ2-2. CDR1 is SGHRS and CDR2 is YFSETQ in the germline V gene. The length of the CDR3 is 14 residues. The CDR3 sequence: CASSLRANTGELFF.

The chain links TRBV12-3 or TRBV12-4 to TRBJ2-1; TCRdb reports TRBD2, a call that lacks DNA to check it against. The CDR3 consists of 15 residues. CDR3: CASSSGLVFYNEQFF.

This rearrangement joins TRBV5-5 to TRBJ2-5; the TCRdb D gene call, TRBD1, has no DNA to confirm it. The CDR3 has 14 residues. Germline CDR1 and CDR2: SGHKS and YYEKEE (reference sequence). CDR3: CASSGTTALSTQYF.

The chain couples TRBV20-1 to TRBJ2-3; with no DNA, the TCRdb D assignment of TRBD2 cannot be verified. From germline, CDR1 is DFQATT and CDR2 SNEGSKA (reference sequence). The CDR3 consists of 16 residues. The CDR3 sequence is CSAGVPGLYVTDTQYF.